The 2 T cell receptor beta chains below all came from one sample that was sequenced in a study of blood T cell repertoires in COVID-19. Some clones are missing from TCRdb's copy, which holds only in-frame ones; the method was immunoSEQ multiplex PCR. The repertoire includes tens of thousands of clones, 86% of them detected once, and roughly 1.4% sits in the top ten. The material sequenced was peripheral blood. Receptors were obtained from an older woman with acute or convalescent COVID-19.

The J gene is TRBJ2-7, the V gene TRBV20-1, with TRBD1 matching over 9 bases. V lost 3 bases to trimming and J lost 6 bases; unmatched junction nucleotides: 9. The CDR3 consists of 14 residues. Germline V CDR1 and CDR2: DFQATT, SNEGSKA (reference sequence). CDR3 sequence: CSASPGTGIGEQYF. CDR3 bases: TGCAGTGCTAGTCCCGGGACAGGGATCGGCGAGCAGTACTTC.

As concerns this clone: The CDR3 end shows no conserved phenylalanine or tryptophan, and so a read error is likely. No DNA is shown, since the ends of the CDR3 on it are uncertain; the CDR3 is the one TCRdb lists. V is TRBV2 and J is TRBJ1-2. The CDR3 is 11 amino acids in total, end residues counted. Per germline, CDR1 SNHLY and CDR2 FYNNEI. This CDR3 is CASRAGLWLHL.